The entry that follows covers one TCR beta chain sequence. Antigen specificity is unknown. The data belong to a study of tissue T cells after allogeneic stem cell transplantation. The CDR3 spans 14 residues. Germline V gene data show CDR1 as MNHEY and CDR2 as SVGAGI. The germline V and J ends were trimmed by 3 bases and 4 bases, with 13 bases remaining between them. The method was immunoSEQ multiplex PCR; TCRdb's version includes in-frame clones alone and lacks a portion of them. Among roughly 6,000 clones, around 62% were seen once, and the ten largest hold approximately 14%. Study-level results: Which tissue TCRs were alloreactive or antigen-specific was not determined. Some clones might be persisting host cells. Motif-based clustering found tissue-specific repertoire signatures shared across patients, though few clones were shared.

Comparators without hematopoietic cell transplant had other cancers, at least five gastrointestinal samples, and no known gastrointestinal disease. The V call is TRBV6-5, the J call TRBJ2-7; D is possibly TRBD1 (5 bases). Source: duodenum tissue, taken at autopsy. The TCR comes from a woman aged 18 to 55 with breast cancer. The DNA of the CDR3 is TGTGCCAGCAGTTATAGTGTGTCAGGGTACGAGCAGTACTTC. It encodes CASSYSVSGYEQYF.